A selection of T cell receptor beta chains follows, all from one sample in a study of shared clonotypes between healthy human individuals. Profiling relied on immunoSEQ multiplex PCR, and the TCRdb table lists in-frame clones only, not all of them. The sample lists 850,000 to 1,200,000 clones; more than 65% were seen once. Sequenced sample: memory CD4+ T cells sorted from blood. These receptors were collected from a man aged 18-30 years in good health. CDR3s include the opening cysteine and the closing phenylalanine or tryptophan. D genes are given only for firm matches. Where a row states a size, it is once, few, many or the class of an expanded clone; other rows omit it.

TRBV30	NA	NA	TRBJ2-7	CAWSEGAYEQYF	TGTGCCTGGTCAGAAGGGGCCTACGAGCAGTACTTC
TRBV7-8	NA	few	TRBJ2-3	CASSRDQGWDTQYF	TGTGCCAGCAGCCGAGACCAGGGTTGGGATACGCAGTATTTT
TRBV18	NA	NA	TRBJ2-1	CASSRTRGNEQFF	TGTGCCAGCTCACGAACCAGGGGCAATGAGCAGTTCTTC
TRBV28	NA	NA	TRBJ2-2	CASSLWGANTGELFF	TGTGCCAGCAGTTTATGGGGAGCGAACACCGGGGAGCTGTTTTTT
TRBV19	NA	NA	TRBJ2-2	CASTVQYGGELFF	TGTGCCAGTACTGTACAGTACGGCGGGGAGCTGTTTTTT
TRBV28	NA	NA	TRBJ1-1	CASSFSGRYTEAFF	TGTGCCAGCAGTTTCTCCGGGCGGTACACTGAAGCTTTCTTT
TRBV30	TRBD2	NA	TRBJ2-1	CAWSVLAVGNEQFF	TGTGCCTGGAGTGTACTAGCGGTGGGGAATGAGCAGTTCTTC
TRBV6-1	TRBD2	few	TRBJ2-2	CASSDTSVEGGELFF	TGTGCCAGCAGTGATACTAGCGTGGAGGGCGGGGAGCTGTTTTTT
TRBV7-2	TRBD1	few	TRBJ1-1	CASSGQGGTEAFF	TGTGCCAGCAGCGGACAGGGGGGGACTGAAGCTTTCTTT
TRBV9	NA	NA	TRBJ2-5	CASSVRIGFKETQYF	TGTGCCAGCAGCGTTCGAATCGGATTTAAAGAGACCCAGTACTTC
TRBV5-1	TRBD1	NA	TRBJ1-1	CASSLGGTVNTEAFF	TGCGCCAGCAGCTTGGGGGGGACAGTGAACACTGAAGCTTTCTTT
TRBV29-1	NA	NA	TRBJ2-1	CSVLQDEQFF	TGCAGCGTTCTACAGGATGAGCAGTTCTTC
TRBV5-1	NA	NA	TRBJ2-3	CASSLGAASTDTQYF	TGCGCCAGCAGCTTGGGGGCGGCTAGCACAGATACGCAGTATTTT
TRBV11-2	NA	once	TRBJ2-7	CASSPLQSNEQYF	TGTGCCAGCAGCCCGCTGCAATCCAACGAGCAGTACTTC
TRBV7-9	NA	NA	TRBJ1-2	CASSLGGNYGYTF	TGTGCCAGCAGCTTAGGAGGGAACTATGGCTACACCTTC
TRBV18	TRBD2	NA	TRBJ2-7	CASSPAAGGNEQYF	TGTGCCAGCTCACCAGCTGCGGGGGGAAACGAGCAGTACTTC
TRBV25-1	NA	NA	TRBJ1-2	CASSAGVGGAYGYTF	TGTGCCAGCAGTGCTGGCGTCGGGGGGGCCTATGGCTACACCTTC
TRBV15	NA	NA	TRBJ1-4	CATRLYQGSSNEKLFF	TGTGCCACCCGCCTCTACCAGGGATCATCTAATGAAAAACTGTTTTTT
TRBV6-7	NA	few	TRBJ1-1	CASFRPEAFF	TGTGCCAGCTTTCGCCCCGAAGCTTTCTTT
TRBV6-1	NA	NA	TRBJ2-7	CASSVAGTSYEQYF	TGTGCCAGCAGTGTTGCGGGGACGTCCTACGAGCAGTACTTC
TRBV6-4	NA	NA	TRBJ2-3	CASSSSTGFNTDTQYF	TGTGCCAGCAGCTCCTCCACAGGGTTTAATACAGATACGCAGTATTTT
TRBV19	NA	NA	TRBJ2-5	CASSMRSGPQETQYF	TGTGCCAGTAGTATGAGGTCGGGCCCCCAAGAGACCCAGTACTTC
TRBV5-4	NA	few	TRBJ1-2	CASSLGRVGYGYTF	TGTGCCAGCAGCTTGGGCAGGGTAGGATATGGCTACACCTTC
TRBV5-1	TRBD2	NA	TRBJ2-7	CASSAAGGPVGEQYF	TGCGCCAGCAGTGCGGCGGGAGGGCCGGTAGGCGAGCAGTACTTC
TRBV7-9	TRBD2	NA	TRBJ2-5	CASSLWTSGRAGETQYF	TGTGCCAGCAGCCTCTGGACTAGCGGGAGGGCCGGTGAGACCCAGTACTTC
TRBV29-1	NA	few	TRBJ1-2	CSVAAGGYGYTF	TGCAGCGTTGCAGCCGGCGGCTATGGCTACACCTTC
TRBV25-1	NA	NA	TRBJ2-7	CASRFGEIYEQYF	TGTGCCAGCAGGTTTGGGGAGATCTACGAGCAGTACTTC
TRBV6-5	NA	NA	TRBJ1-6	CASSYVGDSPLHF	TGTGCCAGCAGTTATGTCGGGGACTCACCCCTCCACTTT
TRBV2	NA	NA	TRBJ1-2	CASRVTQGVFGYTF	TGTGCCAGCAGGGTAACGCAGGGAGTTTTTGGCTACACCTTC
TRBV28	NA	NA	TRBJ1-3	CASRPKARKSSGNTIYF	TGTGCCAGCAGACCAAAGGCCCGGAAAAGCTCTGGAAACACCATATATTTT
TRBV30	NA	NA	TRBJ1-4	CAWSGLREKLFF	TGTGCCTGGAGTGGACTGCGTGAAAAACTGTTTTTT
TRBV4-1	NA	NA	TRBJ2-7	CASSQDPLWEPSYEQYF	TGCGCCAGCAGCCAAGATCCCCTGTGGGAGCCCTCCTACGAGCAGTACTTC
TRBV7-2	NA	NA	TRBJ2-1	CASSLGRRNSYNEQFF	TGTGCCAGCAGCTTAGGAAGACGAAACTCCTACAATGAGCAGTTCTTC
TRBV5-5	NA	NA	TRBJ1-2	CASSSTGPRNYGYTF	TGTGCCAGCAGCAGTACAGGACCGCGGAACTATGGCTACACCTTC
TRBV9	TRBD1	NA	TRBJ2-2	CASSGTAITGELFF	TGTGCCAGCAGTGGGACAGCCATAACCGGGGAGCTGTTTTTT
TRBV6-5	NA	NA	TRBJ1-2	CASSPVGFYGYTF	TGTGCCAGCAGCCCAGTGGGTTTCTATGGCTACACCTTC
TRBV10-1	TRBD2	NA	TRBJ2-7	CASSDSAGKRLSEQYF	TGCGCCAGCAGTGATTCAGCGGGAAAGCGGCTTAGCGAGCAGTACTTC
TRBV7-7	NA	many	TRBJ2-5	CASSLAPNSRETQYF	TGTGCTAGCAGCTTAGCGCCGAATTCCCGGGAGACCCAGTACTTC